The clone carrying this TCR beta chain was counted many times. Its antigen is unidentified. Germline V CDR1 and CDR2: SGHRS, YFSETQ. CDR3 size: 14 residues. The V end was cut by 0 bases, the J end by 1 base, with 7 bases between. For TCR beta, libraries came from quantitative 5'-RACE with molecular barcodes. TCRdb re-derived calls from the 5' RACE reads in MiXCR, one entry per CDR3 protein. The sample carries 350,000 or so distinct CDR3 sequences, roughly 11% recorded once. This entry is derived from a study of CD8 T cells in ankylosing spondylitis. Study-wide results and caveats: A CD8+ phenotype characterized the disease-linked clones, which were relatively rare in peripheral blood. From matched ankylosing spondylitis synovial fluid, disease-linked clones were reportedly recovered at significantly enriched levels.

Sequenced: blood, either unsorted or a sorted T cell fraction (not recorded which). This chain links TRBV5-1 with TRBJ1-2, with D unclear. This TCR was sampled from a female donor with ankylosing spondylitis or in good health (not recorded which). This chain's CDR3 is CASSLEVRNYGYTF. CDR3 coding DNA: TGCGCCAGCAGCTTGGAGGTCCGTAACTATGGCTACACCTTC.